One and the same sample provided the 29 T cell receptor beta chains below, sequenced in a study of Graves' ophthalmopathy and Graves' hyperthyroidism. Beta-chain TCR CDR3 regions were amplified from RNA transcripts. Scientists carried out first-round RT-PCR using HTBI primers and then a second-round multiplex PCR. TCRdb processed the multiplex PCR reads anew with MiXCR; each CDR3 protein has one entry. The sample lists about 1.1 million distinct CDR3 sequences; 36% were seen once. Sequences were obtained from peripheral blood or thyroid tissue (not recorded which). These receptors were taken from an adult man with Graves' hyperthyroidism.

The sample holds a few counts of this clonotype. V gene TRBV20-1 combines with J gene TRBJ2-7, with 7 bases aligning to TRBD2. V dropped 6 bases and J dropped 7; count of bases not matched to a gene: 18. The CDR3 is made up of 15 amino acids. Germline CDR1 reads DFQATT; CDR2 reads SNEGSKA (reference sequence). The DNA of the CDR3 is TGCAGTGCACCGAGCAATCAGGCGGGAGCTTTAGAGCAGTACTTC. Translating gives CSAPSNQAGALEQYF.

The table lists this clonotype with many counts. DNA of the CDR3: TGTGCCAGCAGTCCTAGGGACACCCGTCTGCCCCAGCATTTT. Translating gives CASSPRDTRLPQHF. The chain links TRBV12-3 or TRBV12-4 to TRBJ1-5; D may be TRBD1 (6 bases). The length of the CDR3 is 14 residues. The V end was cut by 5 bases, the J end by 9 bases, with 17 bases between.

The rearrangement joins TRBV7-9 to TRBJ2-7; the match to TRBD2 covers 11 bases. Germline CDR1 SEHNR, CDR2 FQNEAQ (reference sequence). V lost 5 bases to trimming and J lost 4 bases; unmatched junction nucleotides: 7. The CDR3 consists of 15 residues. For the CDR3, the DNA is TGTGCCAGCAGCGTCGCCGGGACTAGCGGTTACGAGCAGTACTTC. The encoded protein is CASSVAGTSGYEQYF.

The V call is TRBV12-3 or TRBV12-4, the J call TRBJ1-2; 7 positions match TRBD1. After removal of 7 bases from V and 0 bases from J, the junction contained 5 bases not matched to a gene. CDR3 size: 14 residues. The CDR3 spells CASKNRGPNYGYTF. CDR3 coding DNA: TGTGCCAGCAAAAACAGGGGCCCTAACTATGGCTACACCTTC.

The chain's CDR3 is CASSFTGTSGQETQYF. CDR3 DNA sequence: TGTGCCAGCAGCTTCACCGGGACTAGCGGCCAAGAGACCCAGTACTTC. This chain uses TRBV11-2 with TRBJ2-5, with 11 bases aligning to TRBD2. This CDR3 is 16 amino acids long. V trimming: 3 bases; J trimming: 1 base; junction bases outside the gene matches: 4. Germline lookup yields CDR1 SGHAT and CDR2 FQNNGV. Using reference TRBV11-2 and TRBJ2-5 for the parts outside the CDR3, the full variable domain is EAGVAQSPRYKIIEKRQSVAFWCNPISGHATLYWYQQILGQGPKLLIQFQNNGVVDDSQLPKDRFSAERLKGVDSTLKIQPAKLEDSAVYLCASSFTGTSGQETQYFGPGTRLLVL.

The chain uses TRBV10-3 and TRBJ1-3; unclear D gene. Germline CDR1 ENHRY, CDR2 SYGVKD. Trimming stripped 4 bases from V and 0 bases from J, with 7 bases between. There are 14 residues in the CDR3. The CDR3 loop reads CAISVLSSGNTIYF. The DNA of the CDR3 is TGTGCCATCAGTGTACTCAGCTCTGGAAACACCATATATTTT.

Many counts were recorded for this clonotype. This chain connects TRBV10-3 to TRBJ1-1; D unresolved. Trimming removed 0 bases at V and 0 bases at J, with 5 bases between. Per the germline V gene, CDR1 is ENHRY and CDR2 is SYGVKD. The CDR3 covers 14 residues. The chain's CDR3 is CAISESTVNTEAFF. The CDR3 DNA follows: TGTGCCATCAGTGAGTCGACTGTGAACACTGAAGCTTTCTTT.

This clonotype was counted between two and nine times. The CDR3 loop is CASSEVGDTQYF. The DNA of the CDR3 is TGTGCCAGCAGCGAGGTAGGAGATACGCAGTATTTT. The chain recombines TRBV9 with TRBJ2-3; D gene uncertain. Germline V gene data show CDR1 as SGDLS and CDR2 as YYNGEE. V lost 3 bases and J 5 bases, leaving 7 bases between the germline ends. This CDR3 contains 12 residues.

Details on this clonotype: This may be a read error: a much more frequent sequence differs by one nucleotide. The chain joins TRBV28 to TRBJ1-6; D is perhaps TRBD1 (5 bases). The V gene lost 10 bases and the J gene lost 5 bases, with 12 bases spanning the gap. The CDR3 sequence is 13 residues long. Germline CDR1 MDHEN, CDR2 SYDVKM. As DNA, the CDR3 is TGTGCCACCTGGGGCAGCAATAATTCACCCCTCCACTTT. Its translation: CATWGSNNSPLHF.

There are many counts of this clonotype. The chain has TRBV7-6 and TRBJ1-4; 7 positions match TRBD1. The germline gives CDR1 SGHVS, CDR2 FNYEAQ. V gave up 5 bases and J gave up 9 bases; unmatched junction bases: 9. This CDR3 is built from 14 residues. The CDR3 nucleotides read TGTGCCAGCAGCCGCGGGACAGCGTATAAAAAACTGTTTTTT. Translation gives CASSRGTAYKKLFF. Looking up the rest from reference TRBV7-6 and TRBJ1-4 gives the full variable domain: GAGVSQSPRYKVTKRGQDVALRCDPISGHVSLYWYRQALGQGPEFLTYFNYEAQQDKSGLPNDRFSAERPEGSISTLTIQRTEQRDSAMYRCASSRGTAYKKLFFGSGTQLSVL.

A note on this clonotype: A read error is possible here, since a much larger clone lies one base away. The rearrangement links TRBV29-1 to TRBJ2-2; D is ambiguous. CDR1 is SQVTM, CDR2 ANQGSEA, per germline. This CDR3 is built from 13 residues. V was shortened by 0 bases and J by 0 bases, with 2 bases between the two germline ends. DNA of the CDR3: TGCAGCGTTGAAGATGCGAACACCGGGGAGCTGTTTTTT. Residues: CSVEDANTGELFF.

The chain combines TRBV28 with TRBJ1-4; TRBD1 might be the D (5 bases). There are 15 residues in the CDR3. V was cut by 2 bases and J by 8 bases, with 15 bases left in between. In germline, CDR1 is MDHEN, CDR2 SYDVKM. CDR3 sequence (DNA): TGTGCCAGCAGTTTAAGGCCTCTCTGGGGGGAAAAACTGTTTTTT. It yields the protein CASSLRPLWGEKLFF.

Worth noting for this clonotype: A much larger clone differs from this one at a single base, so this may be a read error. The chain joins TRBV5-1 to TRBJ2-7, with D maybe TRBD2 (5 bases). The last part of the DNA fits TRBJ2-5 better; the J call may be wrong. This CDR3 has 15 amino acids. Germline-derived CDR1 and CDR2 are SGHRS and YFSETQ. In DNA, the CDR3 is TGCGCCAGCAGCACTTACCTAGCTACGGAGGAGACCCAGTACTTC. Protein: CASSTYLATEETQYF.

The chain links TRBV20-1 to TRBJ2-5, with TRBD2 as a possible D gene (6 bases). Looked up from germline, CDR1 is DFQATT and CDR2 is SNEGSKA (reference sequence). Trimming took 3 bases from V and 5 from J, leaving 22 bases between them. This CDR3 is 16 amino acids long. The chain's CDR3 is CSASVRRGRPGETQYF. The CDR3, as DNA: TGCAGTGCTAGTGTTCGGCGGGGCCGCCCAGGGGAGACCCAGTACTTC.

This clonotype was seen at least ten times. The J gene is TRBJ1-2, the V gene TRBV5-1; TRBD1 matches 7 bases. CDR1 SGHRS and CDR2 YFSETQ come from the germline V gene. There are 13 residues in the CDR3. J lost 6 bases, V lost 4 bases, and 6 bases had no gene match. The CDR3 DNA reads TGCGCCAGCAGCCCGGAGGGGGCGGATGGCTACACCTTC. Translating it yields CASSPEGADGYTF.

The chain recombines TRBV20-1 with TRBJ2-2; TRBD1 aligns across 7 bases. The trim removed 3 bases at V and 7 bases at J, leaving 20 bases unmatched. CDR3 size: 18 residues. CDR1 is DFQATT, CDR2 SNEGSKA, per germline (reference sequence). The CDR3 DNA is TGCAGTGCTAGGGACAGGATGAGGTACGGGTCGAGGTACGGGGAGCTGTTTTTT. Translation: CSARDRMRYGSRYGELFF.

The V call is TRBV20-1, the J call TRBJ2-5, with 15 bases aligning to TRBD2. Germline CDR1 is DFQATT and CDR2 is SNEGSKA (reference sequence). V lost 6 bases, J lost 0 bases, and 5 bases stayed unmatched. This CDR3 is built from 16 residues. The chain's CDR3 is CSARTSGRAYQETQYF. The CDR3 DNA sequence: TGCAGTGCCCGGACTAGCGGGAGGGCGTACCAAGAGACCCAGTACTTC.

The rearrangement uses TRBV5-1 and TRBJ2-5; TRBD2 aligns across 11 bases. CDR1 and CDR2 from the germline V gene are SGHRS and YFSETQ. The CDR3 extends over 16 amino acids. V was clipped by 4 bases and J by 5 bases; unmatched bases: 10. The CDR3, as DNA: TGCGCCAGCAGCCTTTTGACTAGCGGGGCGGGGGAGACCCAGTACTTC. Translating gives CASSLLTSGAGETQYF. The full variable domain, completed using reference TRBV5-1 and TRBJ2-5, is KAGVTQTPRYLIKTRGQQVTLSCSPISGHRSVSWYQQTPGQGLQFLFEYFSETQRNKGNFPGRFSGRQFSNSRSEMNVSTLELGDSALYLCASSLLTSGAGETQYFGPGTRLLVL.

The gene calls are TRBV2 and TRBJ2-7, with D uncertain. V lost 6 bases, J lost 2 bases, and 14 bases lay in between. The CDR3 is 14 residues long. Germline V CDR1 and CDR2: SNHLY, FYNNEI. The CDR3 protein is CASSFLVEPYEQYF. CDR3 sequence (DNA): TGTGCCAGCAGCTTTTTAGTTGAGCCCTACGAGCAGTACTTC.

The V call is TRBV12-3 or TRBV12-4, the J call TRBJ1-1, with 10 bases that match TRBD1. The trim removed 5 bases at V and 6 bases at J, leaving 9 bases unmatched. CDR3 length equals 15 residues. Written as DNA, the CDR3 is TGTGCCAGCAGTCCACTGACAGGGGGCATGGCTGAAGCTTTCTTT. Its protein is CASSPLTGGMAEAFF.

As to this clonotype: At one boundary the junction diverges from the germline segment, which might be a read error. This sequence joins TRBV7-3 and TRBJ2-5; tentative D call: TRBD1 (5 bases). The CDR3 has 15 amino acids. The germline V gene has CDR1 SGHTA and CDR2 FQGTGA. For the CDR3, the DNA is TGTGCCGGCAGCTTAACGGCTGGGGCAGGCGAGACCCAGTACTTC. Translation gives CAGSLTAGAGETQYF.

Details on this clonotype: The junction and the germline gene differ at one end; a read error may be behind it. The rearrangement uses TRBV20-1 and TRBJ2-7; 7 bases agree with TRBD2. This CDR3 region has 16 residues. Looked up from germline, CDR1 is DFQATT and CDR2 is SNEGSKA (reference sequence). CDR3 sequence: CSARRRRLAWRGEQCF. CDR3 coding DNA: TGCAGTGCGCGTAGAAGAAGACTAGCTTGGAGGGGCGAGCAGTGCTTC.

A few counts support this clonotype. The rearrangement joins TRBV20-1 to TRBJ1-4; possibly TRBD1 for D (6 bases). The CDR3 sequence is 15 residues long. Trimming stripped 0 bases from V and 3 bases from J, with 11 bases between. The germline gives CDR1 DFQATT, CDR2 SNEGSKA (reference sequence). The CDR3 is CSARDTGAPNEKLFF. The CDR3 region has the DNA TGCAGTGCTAGAGATACGGGGGCCCCTAATGAAAAACTGTTTTTT.

Concerning this clonotype itself: This clone may be a read error of a much larger clone one base away. The final CDR3 position lacks the conserved phenylalanine or tryptophan, pointing to a likely read error. The DNA is left out, because the CDR3 cannot be placed on it with certainty; the CDR3 is given as TCRdb lists it. This chain uses TRBV7-2 with TRBJ1-1; TRBD1 reflects the table's D call only, with no check against the DNA. The CDR3 length equals 11 residues, ends included. The germline V gene has CDR1 SGHTA and CDR2 FQGNSA. CDR3: CASSQRGKTFS.

This chain connects TRBV12-3 or TRBV12-4 to TRBJ1-6; D gene unclear. V was cut by 4 bases and J by 11 bases, with 9 bases left in between. This CDR3 region has 12 residues. In nucleotides, the CDR3 is TGTGCCAGCAGTTCCGCGAATCCACCCCTCCACTTT. It encodes CASSSANPPLHF.

Only a few counts were recorded for this clonotype. J is TRBJ1-2 and V is TRBV24-1; D call uncertain. Deletions cut 11 bases from V and 2 bases from J, with 17 bases between. The germline V gene has CDR1 KGHDR and CDR2 SFDVKD. The CDR3 runs to 14 residues. CDR3: CASTERTANYGYTF. CDR3 in DNA: TGTGCCAGCACTGAAAGGACGGCGAACTATGGCTACACCTTC.

This clonotype was detected many times. The rearrangement joins TRBV7-6 to TRBJ1-5, with D hard to call. V was pared by 1 base and J by 0 bases, with 7 bases between. Germline lookup yields CDR1 SGHVS and CDR2 FNYEAQ. This CDR3 is built from 15 residues. In DNA form, the CDR3 reads TGTGCCAGCAGCTTAGGACACTTTAGCAATCAGCCCCAGCATTTT. Its translation: CASSLGHFSNQPQHF.

This rearrangement joins TRBV7-8 to TRBJ2-7; a possible D gene is TRBD1 (5 bases). The V end was cut by 6 bases, the J end by 2 bases, with 14 bases between. Germline V gives CDR1 SGHVS, CDR2 FQNEAQ. The CDR3 totals 14 residues. This chain's CDR3 is CASRLNTGAYEQYF. CDR3 bases: TGTGCCAGCAGACTGAACACAGGAGCCTACGAGCAGTACTTC.

This clonotype has a handful of counts. This rearrangement joins TRBV3-1 to TRBJ2-7; TRBD2 might be the D (6 bases). The ends were cut back, 6 bases at V and 2 bases at J, with 14 bases in the middle. Looked up from germline, CDR1 is LGHDT and CDR2 is YNNKEL (reference sequence). The CDR3 runs to 14 residues. CDR3 nucleotide sequence: TGTGCCAGCAGAACCGGGACTGTTACCTACGAGCAGTACTTC. This encodes CASRTGTVTYEQYF.